What follows is one T cell receptor (beta chain) and its context. TCRdb's table, derived via immunoSEQ multiplex PCR, lists solely in-frame clones and lacks some. The sample includes about 180,000 clones, 81% seen only once; the top ten take 12%. The data stem from a study of blood T cell repertoires in COVID-19. The CDR3 loop spans 16 amino acids. Germline V gene sequence: CDR1 SGHTA, CDR2 FQGNSA. The V gene lost 1 base and the J gene lost 3 bases, with 14 bases spanning the gap. This chain connects TRBV7-2 to TRBJ2-3; D possibly corresponds to TRBD1 (6 bases). Sequencing was done on a sample of peripheral blood. The TCR sequence derives from an elderly woman with COVID-19, enrolled during active disease. In DNA form, the CDR3 reads TGTGCCAGCAGCTTAGAGGCAACAGGGCAGACAGATACGCAGTATTTT. Translating gives CASSLEATGQTDTQYF. Drawing the rest from reference TRBV7-2 and TRBJ2-3, the complete variable domain is GAGVSQSPSNKVTEKGKDVELRCDPISGHTALYWYRQSLGQGLEFLIYFQGNSAPDKSGLPSDRFSAERTGGSVSTLTIQRTQQEDSAVYLCASSLEATGQTDTQYFGPGTRLTVL.